In its sample, the clone carrying this TCR beta chain was seen many times. Its cognate antigen is unknown. Constant-region reverse primers amplified full-length variable regions, followed by semi-nested Nested Universal Primer A PCR. One entry per CDR3 protein, called by TCRdb with MiXCR from the 5' RACE reads. Among about 54,000 distinct CDR3 sequences listed, roughly 17% were seen once. Germline CDR1 reads SGHTA; CDR2 reads FQGNSA. V gave up 5 bases and J gave up 1 base, with 13 bases separating them. The CDR3 is 15 amino acids. General study points: The TCR gene usage of tumor memory CD4+ T cells clustered together with blood and lymph node memory CD4+ cells and with lymph node naive CD4+ cells. Greatest tumor Treg TCR overlap was with tumor naive CD4+ cells.

The chain combines TRBV7-2 with TRBJ2-3, with D possibly being TRBD1 (6 bases). The sequence derives from a female donor with breast cancer. Sequenced sample: naive CD4+ T cells sorted from blood. The subset: naive CD4+ T cells, CD4+CD45RA+CD25-. The chain's CDR3 is CASSVDRGGTDTQYF. CDR3 in DNA: TGTGCCAGCAGCGTGGACAGAGGGGGCACAGATACGCAGTATTTT.